This T cell receptor (beta chain) was captured by sequencing in a study of control samples from healthy donors and cancer patients. This clone occurred a few times. The V and J ends lost 0 bases and 6 bases respectively, with 9 bases between them. CDR3 size: 14 residues. Per the germline V gene, CDR1 is SGHAT and CDR2 is FQNNGV. Assay used: immunoSEQ multiplex PCR; TCRdb lists only in-frame clones, some missing. The sample lists 120,000 or so clones; around 89% were seen once. This chain links TRBV11-2 with TRBJ1-3, with D unresolved. The TCR was taken from a man aged 50-60 years in good health. The sample taken for sequencing was blood. CDR3 DNA sequence: TGTGCCAGCAGCTTAGAATGGCAGGCAAACACCATATATTTT. It codes for CASSLEWQANTIYF.